This T cell receptor (beta chain) stems from a study of human T cells and chemical hapten exposure. Study in general: There were weekly diphenylcyclopropenone doses to the scalp for patients throughout the roughly 25-week study.

Trimming stripped 2 bases from V and 7 bases from J, with 12 bases between. There are 14 residues in the CDR3. Per germline, CDR1 MNHEY and CDR2 SVGEGT. Whole-study results and caveats: Donors, who had alopecia, may show an immune response that differs from healthy people's.

With respect to this clonotype: Its antigen remains unidentified.

TCRdb re-derived calls from the RACE reads in MiXCR, one entry per CDR3 protein. Seen here are some 350,000 distinct CDR3 sequences, about 6% observed once, and the top ten hold under 7%. Described time point: patch test 2, 6 weeks after DPC sensitization. Treatment in this sample: therapeutic diphenylcyclopropenone sensitization with weekly scalp DPC. This sequence joins TRBV6-2 or TRBV6-3 and TRBJ1-5; unclear D gene. The sequence derives from a woman aged 18-29 years with alopecia areata. Some clones in this sample may be carry-over from other donors' samples. The specimen was whole blood, collected in connection with sensitization to the hapten diphenylcyclopropenone (DPC). This chain's CDR3 is CASSYTGFIQPQHF. The CDR3 DNA reads TGTGCCAGCAGTTACACGGGATTCATACAGCCCCAGCATTTT.